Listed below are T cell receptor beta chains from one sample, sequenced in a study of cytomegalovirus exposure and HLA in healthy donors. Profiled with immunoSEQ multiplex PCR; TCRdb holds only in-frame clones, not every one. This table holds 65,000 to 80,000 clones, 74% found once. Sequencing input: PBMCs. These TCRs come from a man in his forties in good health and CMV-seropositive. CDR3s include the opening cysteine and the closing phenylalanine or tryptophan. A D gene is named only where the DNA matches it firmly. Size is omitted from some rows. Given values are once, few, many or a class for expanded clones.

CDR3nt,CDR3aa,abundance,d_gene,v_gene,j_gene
TGTGCCAGCAGCCGACCAGGGGATCGGGAAGAGCAGTACTTC,CASSRPGDREEQYF,.,.,TRBV7-3,TRBJ2-7
TGTGCCAGCAGCCAAGACTCGGAGCGGGGTGGAGATACGCAGTATTTT,CASSQDSERGGDTQYF,.,TRBD2,TRBV4-2,TRBJ2-3
TGTGCCTGGAGTGAGCTTCAGGGGGCGGGGGAGCTGTTTTTT,CAWSELQGAGELFF,few,TRBD1,TRBV30,TRBJ2-2
TGTGCCATCAGGTCCGGGGGTCGGGACACTGAAGCTTTCTTT,CAIRSGGRDTEAFF,.,.,TRBV10-3,TRBJ1-1
TGCGCCAGCAGCCTAATGACTAGTAGCAATGAGCAGTTCTTC,CASSLMTSSNEQFF,.,.,TRBV5-1,TRBJ2-1
TGTGCCAGTAGTATAGCGCACAGGCTCTCTGGAAACACCATATATTTT,CASSIAHRLSGNTIYF,.,.,TRBV19,TRBJ1-3
TGTGCCAGTAGTATTGGAGGGGGGGGTGGTGAGCAGTTCTTC,CASSIGGGGGEQFF,.,.,TRBV19,TRBJ2-1
TGTGCCAGCAGCTTACAGGGGGTCGTTAGCACAGATACGCAGTATTTT,CASSLQGVVSTDTQYF,.,TRBD1,TRBV7-2,TRBJ2-3
TGTGCCAGTGCGGGGACTTATAATGAAAAACTGTTTTTT,CASAGTYNEKLFF,.,.,TRBV19,TRBJ1-4
TGTGCCAGCAGTGAAGGTCTGGTGGGAGTCCCCTACGAGCAGTACTTC,CASSEGLVGVPYEQYF,few,.,TRBV6-1,TRBJ2-7
TGTGCCAGCAGTGTATCGGACAGGGCGGCTTTCTTT,CASSVSDRAAFF,.,TRBD1,TRBV6-5,TRBJ1-1
TGCAGCGCTATGCGGGGGGTGGGAGATACGCAGTATTTT,CSAMRGVGDTQYF,few,TRBD2,TRBV29-1,TRBJ2-3
TGTGCCAGCAGCTCGGTCATGAACACTGAAGCTTTCTTT,CASSSVMNTEAFF,.,.,TRBV9,TRBJ1-1
TGCAGCGTTGAAGAACGGAGCGGGGGCCCGGTTGCGAGGGAGCAGTTCTTC,CSVEERSGGPVAREQFF,.,TRBD2,TRBV29-1,TRBJ2-1
TGTGCCTGGAGGGCTAGCGGGGCCCACCAAGAGACCCAGTACTTC,CAWRASGAHQETQYF,.,TRBD2,TRBV30,TRBJ2-5
TGTGCCAGCAGCCTCACAGGTTACTATGGCTACACCTTC,CASSLTGYYGYTF,.,.,TRBV13,TRBJ1-2
TGTGCCAGCAGCCCTGGACTAGTCTACAGGGAGACCCAGTACTTC,CASSPGLVYRETQYF,.,TRBD2,TRBV9,TRBJ2-5
TGCGCCAGCAGCCACCTTGGGCAGGGAACTCAGCCCCAGCATTTT,CASSHLGQGTQPQHF,.,.,TRBV4-1,TRBJ1-5
TGTGCCAGCAGCTTAGATGCGGGTGGACAAGAGACCCAGTACTTC,CASSLDAGGQETQYF,.,.,TRBV11-3,TRBJ2-5
TGTGCCAGCGTAGCTTATGGACAGGGGGGCTGGTATGGCTACACCTTC,CASVAYGQGGWYGYTF,few,TRBD1,TRBV10-3,TRBJ1-2
TGTGCCAGCAGTCCAACCCTACTAGTTCGCGAGCAGTACTTC,CASSPTLLVREQYF,.,.,TRBV6-5,TRBJ2-7
TGTGCCTGGAGTGTACATGAACAGGGGGCGTCGCTCGTCTATGGCTACACCTTC,CAWSVHEQGASLVYGYTF,.,TRBD1,TRBV30,TRBJ1-2
TGTGCCAGCAGCTTGGGGCGGGGGTACGGCTACACCTTC,CASSLGRGYGYTF,.,.,TRBV28,TRBJ1-2
TGTGCCAGCAGCTCAGGGCGGTCGGATACGCAGTATTTT,CASSSGRSDTQYF,few,.,TRBV11-3,TRBJ2-3
TGTGCCAGCAGCCAGATCACTAGCGGGAGATGGAACATTCAGTACTTC,CASSQITSGRWNIQYF,few,TRBD2,TRBV14,TRBJ2-4
TGCGCCAGCAGCCAAGACTCCCAGGGGAACACTGAAGCTTTCTTT,CASSQDSQGNTEAFF,.,.,TRBV4-1,TRBJ1-1
TGTGCCAGCAGTCCCGGGACTAGCGGCACAGATACGCAGTATTTT,CASSPGTSGTDTQYF,.,TRBD2,TRBV2,TRBJ2-3
TGTGCCAGCAGACCCACAGGGGGCGGATCACCCCTCCACTTT,CASRPTGGGSPLHF,few,TRBD1,TRBV11-2,TRBJ1-6
TGTTCCAGCAGCTTAAGCCAAAATCCCCCCTACGAGCAGTACTTC,CSSSLSQNPPYEQYF,few,.,TRBV7-9,TRBJ2-7
TGTGCCAGCAGTGAGGTGGAGTCTAATTCACCCCTCCACTTT,CASSEVESNSPLHF,many,.,TRBV6-1,TRBJ1-6
TGTGCCTGGAGTGTAGAGGAAGCTTCACCCCTCCACTTT,CAWSVEEASPLHF,.,.,TRBV30,TRBJ1-6
TGTGCCAGCAGCCGAACAGGGGAAGGGGGTCAGCCCCAGCATTTT,CASSRTGEGGQPQHF,.,TRBD1,TRBV9,TRBJ1-5
TGCGCCAGCAGGACAGGGTACACTGAAGCTTTCTTT,CASRTGYTEAFF,few,TRBD1,TRBV10-2,TRBJ1-1
TGTGCCAGCAGCCCAGAGGCTAGCGGGAGATGGAATGAGCAGTTCTTC,CASSPEASGRWNEQFF,.,TRBD2,TRBV11-2,TRBJ2-1
TGTGCCTCGTTACTTACAGGGGGCGAGACCCAGTACTTC,CASLLTGGETQYF,.,TRBD1,TRBV30,TRBJ2-5
TGTGCCAGCAGTTTATATACAGGGGCGAACACTGAAGCTTTCTTT,CASSLYTGANTEAFF,.,TRBD1,TRBV28,TRBJ1-1
TGTGCCAGCAGTGAATTCCGGCAGGGGGCCTACGAGCAGTACTTC,CASSEFRQGAYEQYF,.,TRBD1,TRBV6-1,TRBJ2-7
TGTGCCAGCAGCAGCAGCGGGGGCTATAATTCACCCCTCCACTTT,CASSSSGGYNSPLHF,.,.,TRBV9,TRBJ1-6
TGTGCCAGCAGCCTGTCTAGCGGGAGCGAGCAGTACTTC,CASSLSSGSEQYF,.,TRBD2,TRBV5-4,TRBJ2-7
TGTGCCAGCAGTGGATCAGTGGGGCGGTCACCCCTCCACTTT,CASSGSVGRSPLHF,.,.,TRBV27,TRBJ1-6
TGTGCCAGCAGCTTCACGACAGACCTACAAGAGACCCAGTACTTC,CASSFTTDLQETQYF,.,.,TRBV28,TRBJ2-5
TGTGCCAGCAGTTTCTCTCAGACAGGAGGCGAGCAGTACTTC,CASSFSQTGGEQYF,few,.,TRBV28,TRBJ2-7